The clone carrying this TCR beta chain was observed a handful of times. TCRdb processed the reads anew with MiXCR; each CDR3 protein has one entry. Of more than 200,000 distinct CDR3 sequences in the sample, 8% to 9.5% were seen once. From germline, CDR1 is SGHTA and CDR2 FQGNSA. The V end lost 4 bases, the J end lost 5 bases, and 11 bases lay between the germline ends. The CDR3 consists of 13 residues. The sample originates from a study of T cell repertoires in cytomegalovirus infection. The sequenced material came from PBMCs. This chain joins TRBV7-2 and TRBJ2-5; no reliable D call. This receptor was identified in a human donor in good health (CMV status not recorded). Some clones in this sample may be carry-over from other donors' samples. CDR3 protein: CASSSSSVETQYF. CDR3 nucleotide sequence: TGTGCCAGCAGCTCCTCCTCCGTTGAGACCCAGTACTTC.